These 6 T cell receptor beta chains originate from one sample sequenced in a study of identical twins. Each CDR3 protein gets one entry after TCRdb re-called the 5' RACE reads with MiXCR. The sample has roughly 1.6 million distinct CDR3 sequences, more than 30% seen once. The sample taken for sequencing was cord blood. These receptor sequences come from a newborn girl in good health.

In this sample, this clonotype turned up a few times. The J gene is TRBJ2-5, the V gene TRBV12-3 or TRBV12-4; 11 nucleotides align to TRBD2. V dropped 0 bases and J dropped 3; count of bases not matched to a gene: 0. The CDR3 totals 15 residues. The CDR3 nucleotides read TGTGCCAGCAGTTTAGCTAGCGGGAGGGAAGAGACCCAGTACTTC. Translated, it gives CASSLASGREETQYF.

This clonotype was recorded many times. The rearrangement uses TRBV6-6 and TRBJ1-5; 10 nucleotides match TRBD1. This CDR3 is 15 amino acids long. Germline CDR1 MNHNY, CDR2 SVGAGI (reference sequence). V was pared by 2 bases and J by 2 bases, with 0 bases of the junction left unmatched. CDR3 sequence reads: CASSYGTGGNQPQHF. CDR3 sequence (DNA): TGTGCCAGCAGTTACGGGACAGGGGGCAATCAGCCCCAGCATTTT.

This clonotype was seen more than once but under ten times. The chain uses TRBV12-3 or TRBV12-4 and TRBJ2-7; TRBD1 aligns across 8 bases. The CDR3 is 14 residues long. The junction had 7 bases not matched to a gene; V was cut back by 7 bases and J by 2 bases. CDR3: CASTRDRHTYEQYF. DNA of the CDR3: TGTGCCAGCACCCGGGACAGGCATACCTACGAGCAGTACTTC.

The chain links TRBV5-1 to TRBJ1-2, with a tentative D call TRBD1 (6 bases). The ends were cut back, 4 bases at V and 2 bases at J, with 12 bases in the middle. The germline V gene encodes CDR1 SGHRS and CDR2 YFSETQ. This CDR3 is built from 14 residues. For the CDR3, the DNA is TGCGCCAGCAGCATGACAGGTCCGAACTATGGCTACACCTTC. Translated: CASSMTGPNYGYTF.

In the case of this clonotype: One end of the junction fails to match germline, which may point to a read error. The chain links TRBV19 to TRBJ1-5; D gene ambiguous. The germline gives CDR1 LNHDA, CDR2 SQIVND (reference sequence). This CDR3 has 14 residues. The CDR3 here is CASSIDPTYHPQHF. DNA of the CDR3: TGTGCCAGTAGTATCGACCCGACCTATCATCCCCAGCATTTT.

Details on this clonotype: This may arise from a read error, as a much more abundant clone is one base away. CDR3 amino acids: CASSQDAGGLYNGQFF. The CDR3 coding sequence is TGTGCCAGCAGCCAAGATGCGGGGGGGCTATACAATGGGCAGTTCTTC. The J gene is TRBJ2-1, the V gene TRBV14; 9 nucleotides agree with TRBD2. The CDR3 length is 16 residues. Looked up from germline, CDR1 is SGHDN and CDR2 is FVKESK. The whole variable domain, filled in from reference TRBV14 and TRBJ2-1, reads EAGVTQFPSHSVIEKGQTVTLRCDPISGHDNLYWYRRVMGKEIKFLLHFVKESKQDESGMPNNRFLAERTGGTYSTLKVQPAELEDSGVYFCASSQDAGGLYNGQFFGPGTRLTVL.